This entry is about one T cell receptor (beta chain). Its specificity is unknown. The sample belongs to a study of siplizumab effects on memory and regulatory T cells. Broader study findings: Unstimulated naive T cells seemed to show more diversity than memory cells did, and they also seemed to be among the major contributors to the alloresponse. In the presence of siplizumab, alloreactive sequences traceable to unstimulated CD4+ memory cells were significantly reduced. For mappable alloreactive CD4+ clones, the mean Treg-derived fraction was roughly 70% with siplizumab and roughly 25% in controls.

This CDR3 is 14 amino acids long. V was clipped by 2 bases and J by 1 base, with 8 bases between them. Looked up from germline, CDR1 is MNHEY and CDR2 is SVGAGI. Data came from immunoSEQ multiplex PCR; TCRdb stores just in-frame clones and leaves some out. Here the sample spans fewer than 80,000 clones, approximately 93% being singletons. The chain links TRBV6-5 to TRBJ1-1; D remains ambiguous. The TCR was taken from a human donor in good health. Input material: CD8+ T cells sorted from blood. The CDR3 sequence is CASSYRLGNTEAFF. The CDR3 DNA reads TGTGCCAGCAGTTACAGGTTAGGGAACACTGAAGCTTTCTTT.